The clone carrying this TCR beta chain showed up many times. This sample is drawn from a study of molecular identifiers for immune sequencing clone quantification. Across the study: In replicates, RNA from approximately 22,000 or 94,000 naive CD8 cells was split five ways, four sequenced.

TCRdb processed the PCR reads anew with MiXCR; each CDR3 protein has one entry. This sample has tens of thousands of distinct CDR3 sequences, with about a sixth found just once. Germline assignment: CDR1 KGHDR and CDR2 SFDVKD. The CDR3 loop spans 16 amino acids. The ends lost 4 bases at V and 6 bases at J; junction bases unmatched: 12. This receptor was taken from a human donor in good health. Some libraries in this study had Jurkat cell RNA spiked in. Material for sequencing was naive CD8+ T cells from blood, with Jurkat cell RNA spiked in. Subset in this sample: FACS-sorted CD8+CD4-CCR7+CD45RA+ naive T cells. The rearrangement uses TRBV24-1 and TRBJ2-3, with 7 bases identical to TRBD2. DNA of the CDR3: TGTGCCACCAGTGAAGAGGGCGGGAGCGTGCAGGATACGCAGTATTTT. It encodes CATSEEGGSVQDTQYF.